The clone carrying this T cell receptor beta chain was seen just once. Adults between about 18 and 95 years of age took part from fewer than 30 US areas. These data originate in a study of blood T cell repertoires in COVID-19. Study in general: T cells, B-cell-depleted T cells, or PBMCs provided the cDNA or gDNA that served as material.

Per the original data handling: Amplifying reference gene primers gave estimates of nucleated cell counts. The data were produced by immunoSEQ multiplex PCR, yet TCRdb's version contains in-frame clones alone and is incomplete. The DNA was the basis for D and trimming; V, J and clone size are from that table. The data hold 200,000 to 250,000 clones, with around 90% observed a single time. This CDR3 spans 13 amino acids. V was clipped by 5 bases and J by 7 bases, with 11 bases between them. The genes are TRBV12-3 or TRBV12-4 and TRBJ1-4, with D uncertain. This TCR came from a woman between 50 and 59 years old with acute COVID-19. The source material was PBMCs or T cells enriched from blood (not recorded which). CDR3 protein: CASSTSSSEKLFF. The CDR3 DNA reads TGTGCCAGCAGTACCTCCTCCAGTGAAAAACTGTTTTTT.